These T cell receptor beta chains were read from a single sample in a study of blood T cell repertoires in COVID-19. Produced via immunoSEQ multiplex PCR; TCRdb's table is partial and in-frame only. The sample contains 110,000 or so clones, less than 85% of which appear only once. The specimen sequenced was peripheral blood. These receptors were collected from a human donor in a cohort sampled during active COVID-19. Both conserved end residues are part of each CDR3. The D gene is left open where the match is weak. Part of the rows lack a size; the others show once, few, many or a class for expanded clones.

j_call: TRBJ1-2
d_call: -
v_call: TRBV29-1
clone_size: -
cdr3_nt: TGCAGCGTTTTCCCAGCTGGACATTCAAATTTGTTCTTC
cdr3_aa: CSVFPAGHSNLFF

j_call: TRBJ2-7
d_call: TRBD1
v_call: TRBV7-2
clone_size: -
cdr3_nt: TGTGCCAGCAGCTCCGGGACAGGGATCTACGAGCAGTACTTC
cdr3_aa: CASSSGTGIYEQYF

j_call: TRBJ1-1
d_call: -
v_call: TRBV5-6
clone_size: -
cdr3_nt: TGTGCCAGCAGCTTTTTACAGGTAAACACTGAAGCTTTCTTT
cdr3_aa: CASSFLQVNTEAFF

j_call: TRBJ1-1
d_call: TRBD1
v_call: TRBV28
clone_size: -
cdr3_nt: TGTGCCAGCAGTTTAGTCCCCGGTTACCACAGGGGAAGGACTGAAGCTTTCTTT
cdr3_aa: CASSLVPGYHRGRTEAFF

j_call: TRBJ2-1
d_call: -
v_call: TRBV4-3
clone_size: -
cdr3_nt: TGCGCCAGCAGCCAAGATCCCCCCCTAGTCTATGAGCAGTTCTTC
cdr3_aa: CASSQDPPLVYEQFF

j_call: TRBJ2-3
d_call: TRBD2
v_call: TRBV5-1
clone_size: -
cdr3_nt: TGCGCCAGCAGCCAAAGGACTAGCGGGGGCGCAGATACGCAGTATTTT
cdr3_aa: CASSQRTSGGADTQYF

j_call: TRBJ1-3
d_call: -
v_call: TRBV10-3
clone_size: few
cdr3_nt: TGTGCCACGACAACAGGTTCTGGAAACACCATATATTTT
cdr3_aa: CATTTGSGNTIYF

j_call: TRBJ2-1
d_call: -
v_call: TRBV6-2/TRBV6-3
clone_size: -
cdr3_nt: TGTGCCAGCAGCAGGAGAGGGGGGGCCGACAACGGGCAGTTCTTC
cdr3_aa: CASSRRGGADNGQFF

j_call: TRBJ2-7
d_call: TRBD1
v_call: TRBV2
clone_size: -
cdr3_nt: TGTGCCAGCAGCAGGGACAGGGGGGCGAGGAGTACTAGCGAGCAGTACTTC
cdr3_aa: CASSRDRGARSTSEQYF

j_call: TRBJ2-1
d_call: TRBD1
v_call: TRBV3-1/TRBV3-2
clone_size: once
cdr3_nt: TGTGCCAGCAGCCAAGATCAGGGACAGGGGGGCAATGAGCAGTTCTTC
cdr3_aa: CASSQDQGQGGNEQFF

j_call: TRBJ1-6
d_call: -
v_call: TRBV6-1
clone_size: -
cdr3_nt: TGTGCCAGCAGTGAAACAGGCGCCGGTTCACCCCTCCACTTT
cdr3_aa: CASSETGAGSPLHF

j_call: TRBJ2-5
d_call: TRBD2
v_call: TRBV7-2
clone_size: -
cdr3_nt: TGTGCCAGCAGCTTACGGAGGGAGGGTAGTTGGTACCAAGAGACCCAGTACTTC
cdr3_aa: CASSLRREGSWYQETQYF

j_call: TRBJ1-2
d_call: -
v_call: TRBV3-1/TRBV3-2
clone_size: -
cdr3_nt: TGTGCCAGCAGCCAACCGGGGTCGTATGGCTACACCTTC
cdr3_aa: CASSQPGSYGYTF

j_call: TRBJ2-3
d_call: -
v_call: TRBV5-1
clone_size: -
cdr3_nt: TGCGCCAGCAGCCCTACTAGTGTGCGCGTTACGCAGTATTTT
cdr3_aa: CASSPTSVRVTQYF

j_call: TRBJ2-7
d_call: TRBD1
v_call: TRBV6-2/TRBV6-3
clone_size: few
cdr3_nt: TGTGCCAGCAGCACCGCCGGGACAGGGACCTACGAGCAGTACTTC
cdr3_aa: CASSTAGTGTYEQYF

j_call: TRBJ1-5
d_call: TRBD1
v_call: TRBV2
clone_size: -
cdr3_nt: TGTGCCAGCAGTGAAGACCGACAGGGACTGGGTAGCAATCAGCCCCAGCATTTT
cdr3_aa: CASSEDRQGLGSNQPQHF

j_call: TRBJ1-2
d_call: TRBD1
v_call: TRBV4-1
clone_size: -
cdr3_nt: TGCGCCAGCAGCCAAGGACAGGGCGATTATAACTATGGCTACACCTTC
cdr3_aa: CASSQGQGDYNYGYTF

j_call: TRBJ2-1
d_call: TRBD2
v_call: TRBV6-5
clone_size: -
cdr3_nt: TGTGCCAGCAAGGAAAATAGCGGGGGGGCTCGTGAGCAGTTCTTC
cdr3_aa: CASKENSGGAREQFF

j_call: TRBJ1-2
d_call: TRBD1
v_call: TRBV7-2
clone_size: -
cdr3_nt: TGTGCCAGCAGCTTACGACAGGGGGCTAACTATGGCTACACCTTC
cdr3_aa: CASSLRQGANYGYTF

j_call: TRBJ1-3
d_call: -
v_call: TRBV10-3
clone_size: -
cdr3_nt: TGTGCCATCAGTGACAGGGCAAACGCTGGAAACACCATATATTTT
cdr3_aa: CAISDRANAGNTIYF